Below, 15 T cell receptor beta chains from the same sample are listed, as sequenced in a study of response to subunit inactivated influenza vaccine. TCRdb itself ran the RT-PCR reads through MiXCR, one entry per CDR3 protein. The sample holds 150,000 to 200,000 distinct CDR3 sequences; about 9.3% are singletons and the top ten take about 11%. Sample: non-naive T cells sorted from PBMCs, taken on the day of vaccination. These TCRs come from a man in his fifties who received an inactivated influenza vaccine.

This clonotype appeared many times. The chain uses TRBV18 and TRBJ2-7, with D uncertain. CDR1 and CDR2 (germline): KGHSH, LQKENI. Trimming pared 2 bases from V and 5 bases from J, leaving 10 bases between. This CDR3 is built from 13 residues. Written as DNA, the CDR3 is TGTGCCAGCTCACCAGTAGTTCTGAACGAGCAGTACTTC. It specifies CASSPVVLNEQYF.

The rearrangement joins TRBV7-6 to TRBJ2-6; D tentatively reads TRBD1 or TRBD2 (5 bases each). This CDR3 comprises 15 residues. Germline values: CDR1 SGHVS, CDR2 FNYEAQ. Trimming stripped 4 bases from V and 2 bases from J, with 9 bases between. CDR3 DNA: TGTGCCAGCAGCTCGGGGCGCCCTGGGGCCAACGTCCTGACTTTC. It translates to CASSSGRPGANVLTF.

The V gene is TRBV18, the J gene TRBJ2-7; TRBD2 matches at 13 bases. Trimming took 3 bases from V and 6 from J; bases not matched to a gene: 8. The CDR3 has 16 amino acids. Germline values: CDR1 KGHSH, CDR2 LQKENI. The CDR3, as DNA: TGTGCCAGCTCACCGGTAGGACTAGCGGGAGTAAGCGAGCAGTACTTC. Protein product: CASSPVGLAGVSEQYF.

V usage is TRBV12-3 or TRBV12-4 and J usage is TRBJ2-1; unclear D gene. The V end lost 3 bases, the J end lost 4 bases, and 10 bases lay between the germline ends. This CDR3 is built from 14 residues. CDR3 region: CASSFQGSYNEQFF. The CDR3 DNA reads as TGTGCCAGCAGTTTTCAAGGGTCTTACAATGAGCAGTTCTTC.

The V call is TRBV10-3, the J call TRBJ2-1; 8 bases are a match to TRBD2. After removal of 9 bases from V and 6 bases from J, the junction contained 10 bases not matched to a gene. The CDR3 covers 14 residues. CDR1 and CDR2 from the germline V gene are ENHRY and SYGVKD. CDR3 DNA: TGTGCCATGGGGCCGGGACTAGGTATCAATGAGCAGTTCTTC. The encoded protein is CAMGPGLGINEQFF.

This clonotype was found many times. The CDR3 DNA is TGTGCCACCAGCAGGGGCGTCGGGACAGGGGGCTACGAGCAGTACTTC. Its translation: CATSRGVGTGGYEQYF. The chain is built from TRBV15 and TRBJ2-7, with 11 nucleotides matching TRBD1. J gave up 3 bases and V 3 bases, and 7 bases lay outside the gene matches. Germline-derived CDR1 and CDR2 are LNHNV and YYDKDF (reference sequence). This CDR3 contains 16 residues.

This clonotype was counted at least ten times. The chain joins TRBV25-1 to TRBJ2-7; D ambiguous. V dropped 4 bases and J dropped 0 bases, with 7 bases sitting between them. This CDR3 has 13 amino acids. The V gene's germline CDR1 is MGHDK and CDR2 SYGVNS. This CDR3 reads CASSGASSYEQYF. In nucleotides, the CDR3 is TGTGCCAGCAGTGGGGCAAGCTCCTACGAGCAGTACTTC.

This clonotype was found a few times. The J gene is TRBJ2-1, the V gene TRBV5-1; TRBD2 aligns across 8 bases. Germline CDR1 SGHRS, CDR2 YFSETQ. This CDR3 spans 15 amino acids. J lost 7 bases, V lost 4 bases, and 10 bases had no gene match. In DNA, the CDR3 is TGCGCCAGCAGCCCGGAGAGGCGGGGGGTGAATGAGCAGTTCTTC. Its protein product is CASSPERRGVNEQFF.

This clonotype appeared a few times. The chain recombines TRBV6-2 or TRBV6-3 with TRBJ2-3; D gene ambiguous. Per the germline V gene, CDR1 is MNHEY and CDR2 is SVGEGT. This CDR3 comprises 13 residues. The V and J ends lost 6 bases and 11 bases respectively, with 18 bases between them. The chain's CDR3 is CASSWRLARGQYF. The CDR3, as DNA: TGTGCCAGCAGCTGGAGACTGGCGAGAGGGCAGTATTTT.

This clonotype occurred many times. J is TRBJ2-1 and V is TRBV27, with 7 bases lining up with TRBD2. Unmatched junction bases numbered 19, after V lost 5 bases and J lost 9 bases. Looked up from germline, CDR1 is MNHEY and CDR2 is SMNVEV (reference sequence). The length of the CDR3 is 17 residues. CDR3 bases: TGTGCCAGCAGTCGGGACGGGATTACGCGGGAGTTGGTTGAGCAGTTCTTC. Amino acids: CASSRDGITRELVEQFF.

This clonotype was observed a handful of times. The chain's CDR3 is CASSSIVGQPTIWDTQYF. The CDR3 bases are TGTGCCAGCAGCTCGATCGTGGGACAGCCTACAATCTGGGATACGCAGTATTTT. This chain connects TRBV11-1 to TRBJ2-3, with TRBD1 matching 7 bases. Germline loops: CDR1 SGHAT, CDR2 FQDESV (reference sequence). V was pared by 4 bases and J by 6 bases, with 19 bases of the junction left unmatched. CDR3 length: 18 amino acids.

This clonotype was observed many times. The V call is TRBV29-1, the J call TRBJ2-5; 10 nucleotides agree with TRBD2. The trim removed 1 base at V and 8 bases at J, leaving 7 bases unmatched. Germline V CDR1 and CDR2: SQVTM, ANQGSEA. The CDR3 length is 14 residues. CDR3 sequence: CSVEGTSGGRTQYF. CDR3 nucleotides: TGCAGCGTTGAAGGGACTAGCGGAGGAAGAACCCAGTACTTC.

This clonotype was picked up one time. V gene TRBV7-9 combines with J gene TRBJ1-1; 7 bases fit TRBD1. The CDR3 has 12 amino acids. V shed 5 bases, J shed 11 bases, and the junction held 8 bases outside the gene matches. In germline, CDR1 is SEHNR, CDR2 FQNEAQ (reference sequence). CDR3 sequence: CASSPQTGRAFF. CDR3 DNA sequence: TGTGCCAGCAGCCCCCAGACAGGGCGGGCTTTCTTT.

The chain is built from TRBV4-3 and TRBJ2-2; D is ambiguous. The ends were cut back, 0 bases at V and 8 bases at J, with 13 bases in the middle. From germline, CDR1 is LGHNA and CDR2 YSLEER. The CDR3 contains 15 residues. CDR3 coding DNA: TGCGCCAGCAGCCAAGAATGGAGCACGCATGGGGAGCTGTTTTTT. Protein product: CASSQEWSTHGELFF.

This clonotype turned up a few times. Here the CDR3 reads CSVILTGLETQYF. DNA of the CDR3: TGCAGCGTTATCTTAACGGGACTAGAGACCCAGTACTTC. The V gene is TRBV29-1, the J gene TRBJ2-5; D perhaps matches TRBD2 (6 bases). The V gene's germline CDR1 is SQVTM and CDR2 ANQGSEA. CDR3 length equals 13 residues. V lost 5 bases to trimming and J lost 4 bases, with 14 bases between them.